These 21 T cell receptor beta chains came from one sample sequenced in a study of control samples from healthy donors and cancer patients. Clones were read by immunoSEQ multiplex PCR, and TCRdb kept only the in-frame ones, dropping some. Among about 83,000 clones listed, around 92% were seen once. The sequencing input was blood. The receptors here all came from a man aged 50 to 59 in good health.

The rearrangement uses TRBV2 and TRBJ2-7; TRBD2 might be the D (5 bases). CDR1 and CDR2 from the germline V gene are SNHLY and FYNNEI. V was cut by 4 bases and J by 3 bases, with 16 bases left in between. CDR3 length: 15 amino acids. The chain's CDR3 is CASSVPGNTVYEQYF. As DNA, the CDR3 is TGTGCCAGCAGTGTCCCCGGGAACACCGTCTACGAGCAGTACTTC.

In its sample, this clone was seen a few times. CDR3 amino acids: CASRSGTGMNTEAFF. The CDR3 DNA reads TGTGCCAGCAGGTCCGGGACAGGGATGAACACTGAAGCTTTCTTT. This rearrangement joins TRBV2 to TRBJ1-1; TRBD1 agrees at 9 bases. V dropped 6 bases and J dropped 0; count of bases not matched to a gene: 5. This CDR3 comprises 15 residues. Germline CDR1 is SNHLY and CDR2 is FYNNEI.

This rearrangement joins TRBV24-1 to TRBJ2-2; D may correspond to TRBD1 or TRBD2 (5 bases each). V lost 2 bases, J lost 4 bases, and 10 bases lay in between. The germline gives CDR1 KGHDR, CDR2 SFDVKD. The CDR3 length is 15 residues. The CDR3: CATSDSGTITGELFF. In DNA form, the CDR3 reads TGTGCCACCAGTGATTCCGGGACCATCACCGGGGAGCTGTTTTTT.

This chain uses TRBV10-3 with TRBJ2-2, with D possibly matching TRBD2 (5 bases). CDR1 and CDR2 (germline): ENHRY, SYGVKD. V was shortened by 6 bases and J by 1 base, with 12 bases between the two germline ends. The length of the CDR3 is 15 residues. Here the CDR3 DNA reads TGTGCCATCAGCCCGGACTTCTTGAACACCGGGGAGCTGTTTTTT. Residues: CAISPDFLNTGELFF.

The chain uses TRBV7-9 and TRBJ1-2; D is undetermined. The CDR3 totals 11 residues. Germline CDR1 is SEHNR and CDR2 is FQNEAQ (reference sequence). V was trimmed by 4 bases and J by 4 bases, leaving 4 bases between them. The CDR3 region has the DNA TGTGCCAGCAGCTCTAGCTATGGCTACACCTTC. This translates into CASSSSYGYTF.

The rearrangement links TRBV5-1 to TRBJ1-6; 7 bases map to TRBD1. After removal of 2 bases from V and 10 bases from J, the junction contained 3 bases not matched to a gene. The CDR3 spans 13 residues. Germline CDR1 SGHRS, CDR2 YFSETQ. DNA of the CDR3: TGCGCCAGCAGCTTAAGACAGGGATCACCCCTCCACTTT. This translates into CASSLRQGSPLHF.

This sequence joins TRBV7-2 and TRBJ2-5; unclear D gene. The CDR3 is 12 amino acids. CDR1 is SGHTA, CDR2 FQGNSA, per germline. The germline V and J ends were trimmed by 5 bases and 7 bases, with 11 bases remaining between them. The CDR3 DNA reads as TGTGCCAGCAGCCCACGCCTGGTGACCCAGTACTTC. This encodes CASSPRLVTQYF.

The chain recombines TRBV7-2 with TRBJ2-1; unclear D gene. CDR1 SGHTA and CDR2 FQGNSA come from the germline V gene. V lost 2 bases and J lost 8, with 10 bases in between. The CDR3 length is 13 residues. In nucleotides, the CDR3 is TGTGCCAGCAGCTTAAGGCTCGCCGATGAGCAGTTCTTC. It specifies CASSLRLADEQFF.

This clone was found once. The gene calls are TRBV6-2 or TRBV6-3 and TRBJ1-1, with D maybe TRBD1 (5 bases). CDR1 and CDR2 (germline): MNHEY, SVGEGT. This CDR3 contains 14 residues. V lost 6 bases and J lost 5, with 16 bases in between. CDR3 region: CASSPESRGTEAFF. The CDR3 coding sequence is TGTGCCAGCAGCCCCGAATCCCGGGGGACTGAAGCTTTCTTT.

As concerns this clone: At the DNA level, this CDR3 is encoded by other sequences in the same sample as well. The chain carries TRBV2 and TRBJ1-6; perhaps TRBD1 as D (5 bases). Germline CDR1 SNHLY, CDR2 FYNNEI. With 3 bases removed from V and 0 bases from J, the gap between germline ends came to 9 bases. The CDR3 consists of 16 residues. In nucleotides, the CDR3 is TGTGCCAGCAGTGAGAGGGGAAGCTCCTATAATTCACCCCTCCACTTT. Translating gives CASSERGSSYNSPLHF.

This CDR3 is CASSYYRGRTDTQYF. DNA for the CDR3: TGTGCCAGCAGTTACTACAGGGGACGCACAGATACGCAGTATTTT. The rearrangement joins TRBV6-2 or TRBV6-3 to TRBJ2-3; 7 bases are shared with TRBD1. The J segment lost 1 base and the V segment lost 1 base, leaving 2 bases of the junction unmatched. The CDR3 loop spans 15 amino acids. Germline values: CDR1 MNHEY, CDR2 SVGEGT.

V and J are TRBV10-3 and TRBJ1-2; no definite D call. Trimming stripped 3 bases from V and 0 bases from J, with 11 bases between. Germline values: CDR1 ENHRY, CDR2 SYGVKD. The CDR3 runs 15 residues. CDR3 coding DNA: TGTGCCATCAGTGACCCCACGGCAGCTAACTATGGCTACACCTTC. This sequence encodes CAISDPTAANYGYTF.

The chain employs TRBV30 and TRBJ2-7; possibly TRBD1 for D (5 bases). The V and J ends lost 7 bases and 4 bases respectively, with 14 bases between them. This CDR3 spans 12 amino acids. Germline V gene data show CDR1 as GTSNPN and CDR2 as SVGIG (reference sequence). The CDR3 loop is CAYADKAYEQYF. CDR3 DNA: TGTGCCTACGCGGACAAGGCGTACGAGCAGTACTTC.

The V and J genes are TRBV5-5 and TRBJ2-1; TRBD1 agrees at 7 bases. Germline loops: CDR1 SGHKS, CDR2 YYEKEE (reference sequence). The trim removed 5 bases at V and 12 bases at J, leaving 14 bases unmatched. The CDR3 has 14 residues. This CDR3 is CASSFPDRSMRQFF. In DNA, the CDR3 is TGTGCCAGCAGTTTCCCGGACAGGTCAATGAGGCAGTTCTTC.

This clone was recorded only once. The chain employs TRBV10-2 and TRBJ2-7; D unresolved. The CDR3 runs to 13 residues. Germline V lookup: CDR1 WSHSY, CDR2 SAAADI. V shed 10 bases and J shed 0 bases, with 13 bases lying between them. The CDR3: CAITDDASYEQYF. In DNA form, the CDR3 reads TGCGCCATTACAGATGATGCCTCCTACGAGCAGTACTTC.

The chain has TRBV9 and TRBJ1-1, with 7 nucleotides matching TRBD1. In germline, CDR1 is SGDLS, CDR2 YYNGEE. Unmatched junction bases numbered 5, after V lost 2 bases and J lost 1 base. This CDR3 has 15 amino acids. CDR3 region: CASSVSGQRNTEAFF. The CDR3 bases are TGTGCCAGCAGCGTTTCGGGACAGCGGAACACTGAAGCTTTCTTT.

The chain employs TRBV25-1 and TRBJ1-4; D unclear. This CDR3 contains 15 residues. V was shortened by 4 bases and J by 6 bases, with 15 bases between the two germline ends. In germline, CDR1 is MGHDK, CDR2 SYGVNS. CDR3 in DNA: TGTGCCAGCAGTGCCCCGGGAATTGTCGATGAAAAACTGTTTTTT. Residues: CASSAPGIVDEKLFF.

This clone was seen just once. The gene calls are TRBV12-3 or TRBV12-4 and TRBJ2-5; D gene unclear. Trimming stripped 6 bases from V and 5 bases from J, with 10 bases between. The CDR3 has 12 residues. The CDR3 protein is CASSPTRETQYF. The DNA for the CDR3 is TGTGCCAGCAGCCCTACCAGGGAGACCCAGTACTTC.

The gene calls are TRBV29-1 and TRBJ1-1; TRBD1 is a possible D gene (6 bases). The CDR3 runs to 15 residues. V was cut by 7 bases and J by 1 base, with 19 bases left in between. CDR1 is SQVTM, CDR2 ANQGSEA, per germline. The CDR3 is CSAQQGRGANTEAFF. Here the CDR3 DNA reads TGCAGCGCGCAACAGGGTCGGGGGGCGAACACTGAAGCTTTCTTT.

Within the sample, this clone is hyperexpanded (1% or more). The V gene is TRBV5-4, the J gene TRBJ2-7; D perhaps matches TRBD1 (6 bases). Germline V gene data show CDR1 as SGHNT and CDR2 as YYREEE (reference sequence). V was shortened by 4 bases and J by 5 bases, with 16 bases between the two germline ends. CDR3 length equals 14 residues. CDR3 sequence: CASSTEGDQDEQYF. CDR3 DNA: TGTGCCAGCAGCACTGAGGGGGACCAGGACGAGCAGTACTTC.

The chain couples TRBV21-1 to TRBJ1-6; the tabulated D call, TRBD1, remains unverified against the DNA. TRBV21-1 is listed as a pseudogene. This CDR3 region has 15 residues. The CDR3 region is CASSKRTGGRSPLHF. CDR3 bases: TGTGCCAGCAGCAAACGGACAGGGGGACGTTCACCCCTCCACTTT.